This T cell receptor beta chain was identified during a study of cytomegalovirus exposure and HLA in healthy donors. The PCR contained 60 Vbeta and 13 Jbeta primers. Generated by immunoSEQ multiplex PCR, the TCRdb table keeps only in-frame clones and is missing some. The sample has some 190,000 clones, about 76% seen once. CDR1 MGHRA and CDR2 YSYEKL come from the germline V gene. V lost 3 bases, J lost 7 bases, and 11 bases stayed unmatched. The CDR3 has 17 amino acids. Sample: PBMCs. The chain has TRBV4-1 and TRBJ2-2, with 10 bases fitting TRBD2. The sequence was obtained from a woman aged 45 to 65 in good health and CMV-seronegative. CDR3 region: CASSHSLGGLAIGELFF. The DNA of the CDR3 is TGCGCCAGCAGCCATAGCCTCGGGGGACTAGCGATCGGGGAGCTGTTTTTT.